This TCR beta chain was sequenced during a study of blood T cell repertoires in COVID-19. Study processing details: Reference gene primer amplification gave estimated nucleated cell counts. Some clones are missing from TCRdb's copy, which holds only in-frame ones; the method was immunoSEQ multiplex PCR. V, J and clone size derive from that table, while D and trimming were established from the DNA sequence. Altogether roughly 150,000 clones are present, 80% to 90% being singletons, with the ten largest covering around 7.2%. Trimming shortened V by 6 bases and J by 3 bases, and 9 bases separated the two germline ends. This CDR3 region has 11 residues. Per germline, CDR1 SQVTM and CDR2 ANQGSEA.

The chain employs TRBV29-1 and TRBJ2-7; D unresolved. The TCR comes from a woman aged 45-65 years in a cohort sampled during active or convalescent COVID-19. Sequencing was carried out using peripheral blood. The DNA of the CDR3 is TGCAGCGTCTCCTATAACTACGAGCAGTACTTC. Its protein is CSVSYNYEQYF.